The T cell receptor (beta chain) under discussion was sequenced for a study of T cells expressing NK-cell markers. Synthesis of TCR beta cDNA relied on 5'RACE template switching carrying UMIs. From the 5' RACE reads, TCRdb lists one entry per CDR3 protein and no DNA. The sample holds fewer than 7,500 distinct CDR3 sequences. Sequencing was carried out using blood T cells: a sorted CD56 or NKG2C T cell subset, CD4+ or CD8+ T cells, or bulk PBMC T cells (not recorded which). The TCR originated in a man younger than 30 in good health.

This CDR3 is CASSYQPSTDTQYF. The genes are TRBV6-5 and TRBJ2-3. The CDR3 consists of 14 residues. Germline values: CDR1 MNHEY, CDR2 SVGAGI.